These 13 T cell receptor beta chains were all obtained from the same sample, sequenced in a study of T cells after posttransplantation cyclophosphamide. TCRdb keeps only in-frame clones here, not all; method: immunoSEQ multiplex PCR. The repertoire has some 45,000 clones, 90% of them found once; the top ten carry 2% to 3%. Cyclophosphamide on days +3 and +4 followed busulfan-fludarabine conditioning and a marrow graft. Sequenced material: PBMCs, taken 55 to 70 days after allogeneic stem cell transplant with posttransplant cyclophosphamide. The receptors come from a male patient aged 60 to 75 who received an allogeneic stem cell transplant from a related donor and was CMV-positive. These T cells may partly come from the graft donor.

The rearrangement links TRBV4-1 to TRBJ2-7; 7 bases are shared with TRBD1. CDR1 and CDR2 (germline): MGHRA, YSYEKL. This CDR3 contains 17 residues. V shed 0 bases and J 4 bases; nucleotides not matched to a gene: 12. This chain's CDR3 is CASSQEGIGDRPYEQYV. In DNA form, the CDR3 reads TGCGCCAGCAGCCAAGAAGGAATCGGGGACAGACCTTACGAGCAGTACGTC.

This chain connects TRBV27 to TRBJ2-1; TRBD2 agrees at 8 bases. V was clipped by 2 bases and J by 6 bases; unmatched bases: 6. Germline-derived CDR1 and CDR2 are MNHEY and SMNVEV (reference sequence). The CDR3 loop spans 15 amino acids. The CDR3 DNA is TGTGCCAGCAGTTTAATCGGGGGGGGCTCCAATGAGCAGTTCTTC. Protein product: CASSLIGGGSNEQFF.

The gene calls are TRBV7-9 and TRBJ2-1; D is ambiguous. This CDR3 spans 11 amino acids. CDR1 is SEHNR, CDR2 FQNEAQ, per germline (reference sequence). Trimming shortened V by 3 bases and J by 7 bases, and 4 bases separated the two germline ends. The CDR3 region has the DNA TGTGCCAGCAGCTTCAGGAATGAGCAGTTCTTC. As protein: CASSFRNEQFF.

This chain connects TRBV7-6 to TRBJ1-2; the D gene is possibly TRBD1 (6 bases). The CDR3 loop spans 13 amino acids. CDR1 is SGHVS and CDR2 is FNYEAQ in the germline V gene. Trimming left V 0 bases short and J 6 bases short, with 8 bases between. The CDR3 loop reads CASSLAQGDGYTF. CDR3 nucleotides: TGTGCCAGCAGCTTAGCACAGGGCGATGGCTACACCTTC.

The rearrangement uses TRBV9 and TRBJ1-2; 7 bases map to TRBD1. The J segment lost 3 bases and the V segment lost 4 bases, leaving 6 bases of the junction unmatched. This CDR3 has 14 residues. Germline V gives CDR1 SGDLS, CDR2 YYNGEE. In DNA form, the CDR3 reads TGTGCCAGCAGCCTTACAGGGGCTTACTATGGCTACACCTTC. It encodes CASSLTGAYYGYTF.

V is TRBV11-2 and J is TRBJ2-5, with D uncertain. The CDR3 length is 16 residues. The germline V and J ends were trimmed by 4 bases and 5 bases, with 20 bases remaining between them. Germline V lookup: CDR1 SGHAT, CDR2 FQNNGV. Here the CDR3 reads CASSSLFGGVSETQYF. The CDR3 nucleotides read TGTGCCAGCAGCTCCCTGTTTGGCGGAGTGAGTGAGACCCAGTACTTC.

The chain combines TRBV18 with TRBJ2-7; D unresolved. Germline-derived CDR1 and CDR2 are KGHSH and LQKENI. The CDR3 sequence is 12 residues long. Trimming stripped 6 bases from V and 3 bases from J, with 9 bases between. Written as DNA, the CDR3 is TGTGCCAGCTCGAAGACGGGCTACGAGCAGTACTTC. Translated: CASSKTGYEQYF.

J is TRBJ2-7 and V is TRBV7-2, with TRBD2 identical over 7 bases. With V trimmed by 6 bases and J by 2 bases, 13 bases remained unmatched. Germline CDR1 is SGHTA and CDR2 is FQGNSA. The CDR3 consists of 16 residues. Written as DNA, the CDR3 is TGTGCCAGCAGATCCTCGCAAGGGACTACCGCCTACGAGCAGTACTTC. Its protein is CASRSSQGTTAYEQYF.

The J gene is TRBJ1-2, the V gene TRBV7-9; D unresolved. V was trimmed by 2 bases and J by 4 bases, leaving 8 bases between them. This CDR3 has 13 amino acids. Germline V gene sequence: CDR1 SEHNR, CDR2 FQNEAQ (reference sequence). The CDR3 bases are TGTGCCAGCAGCTTATACAGTTCCTATGGCTACACCTTC. It is translated as CASSLYSSYGYTF.

This chain connects TRBV6-5 to TRBJ1-2; 7 nucleotides agree with TRBD1. Germline V gene data show CDR1 as MNHEY and CDR2 as SVGAGI. The CDR3 loop spans 16 amino acids. V shed 4 bases and J 6 bases; nucleotides not matched to a gene: 14. CDR3 sequence reads: CASSFIGGPMLDGYTF. The CDR3 nucleotides are TGTGCCAGCAGTTTCATAGGGGGCCCAATGTTAGATGGCTACACCTTC.

The V gene is TRBV10-3, the J gene TRBJ2-2; 8 bases agree with TRBD1. Germline lookup yields CDR1 ENHRY and CDR2 SYGVKD. The CDR3 is 15 amino acids. The V and J ends lost 4 bases and 6 bases, in that order; junction bases with no gene match: 7. Here the CDR3 reads CAISAGQAKSGELFF. CDR3 nucleotides: TGTGCCATCAGTGCGGGACAGGCCAAATCCGGGGAGCTGTTTTTT.

This chain connects TRBV15 to TRBJ1-5; D call uncertain. Germline V CDR1 and CDR2: LNHNV, YYDKDF (reference sequence). Trimming took 0 bases from V and 4 from J, leaving 4 bases between them. The length of the CDR3 is 13 residues. DNA of the CDR3: TGTGCCACCAGCAGAGATAGAAATCAGCCCCAGCATTTT. It yields the protein CATSRDRNQPQHF.

The chain uses TRBV6-5 and TRBJ2-5, with 9 bases that match TRBD1. This CDR3 spans 11 amino acids. V lost 11 bases, J lost 12 bases, and 10 bases stayed unmatched. CDR1 is MNHEY, CDR2 SVGAGI, per germline. The CDR3 protein is CAARDREWEYF. The CDR3 bases are TGTGCCGCCCGGGACAGGGAGTGGGAGTACTTC.